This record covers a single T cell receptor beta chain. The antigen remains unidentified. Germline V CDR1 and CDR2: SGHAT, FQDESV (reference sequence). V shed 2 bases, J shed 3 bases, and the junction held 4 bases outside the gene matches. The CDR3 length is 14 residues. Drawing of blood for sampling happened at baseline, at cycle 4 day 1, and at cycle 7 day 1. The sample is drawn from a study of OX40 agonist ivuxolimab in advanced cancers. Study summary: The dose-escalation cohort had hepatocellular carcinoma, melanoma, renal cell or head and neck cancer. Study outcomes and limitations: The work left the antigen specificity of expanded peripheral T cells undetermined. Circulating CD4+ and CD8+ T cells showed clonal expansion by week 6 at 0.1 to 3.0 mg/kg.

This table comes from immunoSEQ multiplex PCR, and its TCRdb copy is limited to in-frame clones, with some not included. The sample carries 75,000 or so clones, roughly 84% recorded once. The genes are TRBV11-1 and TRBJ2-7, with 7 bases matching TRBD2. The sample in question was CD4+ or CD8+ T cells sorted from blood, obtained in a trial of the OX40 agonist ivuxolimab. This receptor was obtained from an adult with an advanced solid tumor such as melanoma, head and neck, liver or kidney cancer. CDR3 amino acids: CASSLRRDYYEQYF. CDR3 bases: TGTGCCAGCAGCTTACGGCGGGACTACTACGAGCAGTACTTC.